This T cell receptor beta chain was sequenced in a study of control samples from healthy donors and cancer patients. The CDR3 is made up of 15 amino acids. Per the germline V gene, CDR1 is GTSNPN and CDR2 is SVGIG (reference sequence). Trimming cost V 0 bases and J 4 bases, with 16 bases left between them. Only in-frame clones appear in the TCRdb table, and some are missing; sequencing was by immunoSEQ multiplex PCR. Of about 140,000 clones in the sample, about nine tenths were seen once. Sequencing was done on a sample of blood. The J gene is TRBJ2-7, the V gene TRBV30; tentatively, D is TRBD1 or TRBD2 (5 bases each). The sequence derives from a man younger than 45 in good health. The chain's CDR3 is CAWSVRSGTIYEQYF. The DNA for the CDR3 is TGTGCCTGGAGTGTACGTTCAGGGACCATATACGAGCAGTACTTC.